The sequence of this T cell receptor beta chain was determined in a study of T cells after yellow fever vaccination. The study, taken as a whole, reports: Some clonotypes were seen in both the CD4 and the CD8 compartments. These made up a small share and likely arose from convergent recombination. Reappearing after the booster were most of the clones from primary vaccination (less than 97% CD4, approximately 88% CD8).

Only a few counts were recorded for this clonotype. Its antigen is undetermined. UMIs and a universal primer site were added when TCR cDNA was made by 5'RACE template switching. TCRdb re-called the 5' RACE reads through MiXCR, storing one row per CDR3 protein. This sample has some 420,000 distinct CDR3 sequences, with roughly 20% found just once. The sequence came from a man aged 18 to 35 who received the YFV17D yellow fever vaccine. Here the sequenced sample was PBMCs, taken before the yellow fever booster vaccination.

The CDR3, as DNA: TGCGCCAGCAGCCAAGAGTTACGGGGGTTCTCAGATACGCAGTATTTT. This translates into CASSQELRGFSDTQYF. This chain uses TRBV4-3 with TRBJ2-3, with a weak D call TRBD2 (6 bases). Germline loops: CDR1 LGHNA, CDR2 YSLEER. This CDR3 is 16 amino acids long. V lost 0 bases and J lost 4, with 14 bases in between.